The T cell receptor beta chain under discussion was sequenced for a study of blood T cell repertoires in COVID-19. Study overall: Sites in the United States, Italy and Spain provided acute and convalescent COVID-19 samples. Sample material is recorded as cDNA or gDNA derived from T cells, B-cell-depleted T cells, or PBMCs.

In the original workflow: Using reference gene primer amplification, nucleated cell counts were estimated. Assay used: immunoSEQ multiplex PCR; TCRdb lists only in-frame clones, some missing. The V and J calls and clone size come from that table; D and trimming were worked out from the DNA. Among 34,000 or so clones, roughly nine tenths were seen once, and the ten largest hold roughly 2.1%. The sequenced sample consisted of peripheral blood. The clonotype originates from a man aged 50-60 years with active or convalescent COVID-19.

The CDR3 spells CASAPGVVNYGYTF. The CDR3 DNA reads as TGTGCCAGCGCCCCAGGGGTCGTTAACTATGGCTACACCTTC. The chain joins TRBV11-2 to TRBJ1-2; TRBD1 might be the D (6 bases). The CDR3 has 14 residues. Germline V gene sequence: CDR1 SGHAT, CDR2 FQNNGV. Trimming removed 8 bases from V and 1 base from J, with 14 bases in between.